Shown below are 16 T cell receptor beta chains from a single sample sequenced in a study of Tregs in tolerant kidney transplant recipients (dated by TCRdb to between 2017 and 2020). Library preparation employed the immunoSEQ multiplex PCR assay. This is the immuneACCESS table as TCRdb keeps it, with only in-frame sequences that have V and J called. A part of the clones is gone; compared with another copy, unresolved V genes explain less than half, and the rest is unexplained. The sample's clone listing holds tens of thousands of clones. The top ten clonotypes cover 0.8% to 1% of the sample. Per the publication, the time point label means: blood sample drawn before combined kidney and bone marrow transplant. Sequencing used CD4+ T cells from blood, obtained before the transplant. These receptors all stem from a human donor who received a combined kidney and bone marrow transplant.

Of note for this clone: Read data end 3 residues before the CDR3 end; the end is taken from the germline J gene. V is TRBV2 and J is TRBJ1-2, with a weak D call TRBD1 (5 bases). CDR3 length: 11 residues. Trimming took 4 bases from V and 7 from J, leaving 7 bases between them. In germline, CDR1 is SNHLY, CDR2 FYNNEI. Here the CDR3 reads CASSATVGYTF. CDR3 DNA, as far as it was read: TGTGCCAGCAGTGCGACAGTTGGC.

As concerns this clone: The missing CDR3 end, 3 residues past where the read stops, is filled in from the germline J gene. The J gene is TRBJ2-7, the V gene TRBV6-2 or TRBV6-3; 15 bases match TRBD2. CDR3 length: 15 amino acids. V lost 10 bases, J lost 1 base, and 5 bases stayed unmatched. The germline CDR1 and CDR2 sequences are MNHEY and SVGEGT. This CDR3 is CATGLAGGSSYEQYF. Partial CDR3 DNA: TGTGCCACCGGACTAGCGGGAGGGTCTTCCTACGAG.

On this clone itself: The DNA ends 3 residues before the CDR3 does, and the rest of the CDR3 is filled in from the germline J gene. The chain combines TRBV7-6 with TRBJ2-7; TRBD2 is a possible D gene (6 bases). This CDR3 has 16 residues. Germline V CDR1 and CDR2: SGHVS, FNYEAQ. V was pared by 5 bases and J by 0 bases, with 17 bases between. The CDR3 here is CASSPNPTRGSYEQYF. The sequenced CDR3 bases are TGTGCCAGCAGCCCCAATCCGACTAGGGGCTCCTACGAG.

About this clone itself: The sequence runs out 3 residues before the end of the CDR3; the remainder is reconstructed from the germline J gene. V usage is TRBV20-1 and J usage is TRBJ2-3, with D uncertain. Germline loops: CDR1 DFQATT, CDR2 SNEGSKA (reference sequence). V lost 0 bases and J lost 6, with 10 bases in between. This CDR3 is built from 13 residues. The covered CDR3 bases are TGCAGTGCTAGAGATGTGGCGGCGGATACG. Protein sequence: CSARDVAADT. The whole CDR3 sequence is CSARDVAADTQYF.

The CDR3: CASRTGGMLGYTF. The CDR3 bases that were read are TGTGCCAGCAGGACAGGGGGCATGCTTGGC. V is TRBV6-2 or TRBV6-3 and J is TRBJ1-2; 10 bases are shared with TRBD1. The read finishes 3 residues shy of the CDR3 end, and the germline J gene is used to complete it. Looked up from germline, CDR1 is MNHEY and CDR2 is SVGEGT. V dropped 6 bases and J dropped 7; count of bases not matched to a gene: 5. The CDR3 has 13 amino acids.

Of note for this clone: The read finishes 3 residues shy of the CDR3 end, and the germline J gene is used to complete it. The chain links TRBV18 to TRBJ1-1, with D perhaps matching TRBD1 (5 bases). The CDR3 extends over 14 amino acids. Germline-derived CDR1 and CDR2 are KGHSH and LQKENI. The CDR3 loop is CASSPLGQGGEAFF. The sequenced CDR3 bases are TGTGCCAGCTCACCACTGGGGCAGGGTGGCGAA.

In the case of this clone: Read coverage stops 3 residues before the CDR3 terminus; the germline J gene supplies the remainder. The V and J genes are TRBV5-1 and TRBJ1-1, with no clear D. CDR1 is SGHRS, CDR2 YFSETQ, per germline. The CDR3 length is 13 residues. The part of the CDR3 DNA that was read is TGCGCCAGCAGCTTGGCCCACAGAGAAGAA. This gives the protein CASSLAHREE. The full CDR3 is CASSLAHREEAFF.

The CDR3 bases that were read are TGTGCCAGCAGCTTGAAGGGTCTTACCTCAGGC. As protein: CASSLKGLTSG. The whole CDR3 sequence is CASSLKGLTSGYTF. The chain uses TRBV5-5 and TRBJ1-2; D unresolved. The CDR3 end is not reached by the read, which stops 3 residues before it; the germline J gene fills it in. CDR1 is SGHKS and CDR2 is YYEKEE in the germline V gene (reference sequence). The CDR3 sequence is 14 residues long.

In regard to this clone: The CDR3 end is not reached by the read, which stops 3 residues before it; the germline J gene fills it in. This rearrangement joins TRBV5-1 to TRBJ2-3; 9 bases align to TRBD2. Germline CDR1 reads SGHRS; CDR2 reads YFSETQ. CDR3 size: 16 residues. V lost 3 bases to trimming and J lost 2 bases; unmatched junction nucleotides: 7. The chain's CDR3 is CASSYTLAGSTDTQYF. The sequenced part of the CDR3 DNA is TGCGCCAGCAGCTATACTCTAGCGGGGTCCACAGATACG.

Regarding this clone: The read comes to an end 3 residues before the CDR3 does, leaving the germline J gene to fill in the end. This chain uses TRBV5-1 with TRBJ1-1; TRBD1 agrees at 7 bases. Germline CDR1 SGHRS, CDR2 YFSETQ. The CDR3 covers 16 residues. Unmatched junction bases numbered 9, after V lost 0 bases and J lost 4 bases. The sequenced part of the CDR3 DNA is TGCGCCAGCAGCTTGGCCCTGACAGGGTATAGCACTGAA. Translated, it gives CASSLALTGYSTE. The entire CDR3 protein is CASSLALTGYSTEAFF.

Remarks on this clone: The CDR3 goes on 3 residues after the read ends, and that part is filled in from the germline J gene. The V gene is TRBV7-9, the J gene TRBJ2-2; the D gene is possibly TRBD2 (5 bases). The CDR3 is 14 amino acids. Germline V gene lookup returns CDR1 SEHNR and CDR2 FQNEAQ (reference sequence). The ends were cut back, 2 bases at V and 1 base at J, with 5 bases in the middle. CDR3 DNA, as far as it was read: TGTGCCAGCAGCTTACGGGGGAACACCGGGGAG. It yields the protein CASSLRGNTGE. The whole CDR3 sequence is CASSLRGNTGELFF.

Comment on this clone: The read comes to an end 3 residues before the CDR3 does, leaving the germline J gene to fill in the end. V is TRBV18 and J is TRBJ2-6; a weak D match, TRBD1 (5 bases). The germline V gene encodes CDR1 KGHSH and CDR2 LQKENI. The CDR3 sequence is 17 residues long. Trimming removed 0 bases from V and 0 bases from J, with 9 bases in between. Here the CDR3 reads CASSPPQGISGANVLTF. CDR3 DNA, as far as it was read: TGTGCCAGCTCACCACCTCAGGGAATCTCTGGGGCCAACGTC.

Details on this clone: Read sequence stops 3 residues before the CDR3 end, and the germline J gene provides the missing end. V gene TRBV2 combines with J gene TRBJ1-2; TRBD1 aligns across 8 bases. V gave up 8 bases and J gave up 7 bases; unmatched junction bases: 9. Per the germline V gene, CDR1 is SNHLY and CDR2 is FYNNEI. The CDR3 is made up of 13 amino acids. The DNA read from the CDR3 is TGTGCCAGCGGTAGTCAGGGGGCGGCTGGC. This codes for CASGSQGAAG. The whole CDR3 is CASGSQGAAGYTF.

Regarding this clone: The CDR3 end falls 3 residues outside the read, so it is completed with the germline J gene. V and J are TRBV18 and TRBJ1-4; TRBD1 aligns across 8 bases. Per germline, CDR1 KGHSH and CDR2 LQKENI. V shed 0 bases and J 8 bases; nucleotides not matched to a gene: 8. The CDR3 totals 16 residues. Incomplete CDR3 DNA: TGTGCCAGCTCACCACCGGGGACAGGATTTAAAGAAAAA. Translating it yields CASSPPGTGFKEK. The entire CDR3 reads CASSPPGTGFKEKLFF.

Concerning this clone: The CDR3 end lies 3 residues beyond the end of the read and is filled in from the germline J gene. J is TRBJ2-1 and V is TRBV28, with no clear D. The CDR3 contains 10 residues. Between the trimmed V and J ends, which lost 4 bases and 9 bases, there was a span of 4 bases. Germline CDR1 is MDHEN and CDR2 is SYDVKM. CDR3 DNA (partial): TGTGCCAGCAGTTCTATTGAG. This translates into CASSSIE. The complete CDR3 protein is CASSSIEQFF.

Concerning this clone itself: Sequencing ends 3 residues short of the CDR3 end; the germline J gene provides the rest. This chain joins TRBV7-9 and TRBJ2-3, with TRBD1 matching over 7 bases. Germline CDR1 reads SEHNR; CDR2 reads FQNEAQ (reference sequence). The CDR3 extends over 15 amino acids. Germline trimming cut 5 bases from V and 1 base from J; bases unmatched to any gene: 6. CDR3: CASSRPQGGTDTQYF. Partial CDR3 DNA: TGTGCCAGCAGCCGCCCCCAGGGGGGCACAGATACG.